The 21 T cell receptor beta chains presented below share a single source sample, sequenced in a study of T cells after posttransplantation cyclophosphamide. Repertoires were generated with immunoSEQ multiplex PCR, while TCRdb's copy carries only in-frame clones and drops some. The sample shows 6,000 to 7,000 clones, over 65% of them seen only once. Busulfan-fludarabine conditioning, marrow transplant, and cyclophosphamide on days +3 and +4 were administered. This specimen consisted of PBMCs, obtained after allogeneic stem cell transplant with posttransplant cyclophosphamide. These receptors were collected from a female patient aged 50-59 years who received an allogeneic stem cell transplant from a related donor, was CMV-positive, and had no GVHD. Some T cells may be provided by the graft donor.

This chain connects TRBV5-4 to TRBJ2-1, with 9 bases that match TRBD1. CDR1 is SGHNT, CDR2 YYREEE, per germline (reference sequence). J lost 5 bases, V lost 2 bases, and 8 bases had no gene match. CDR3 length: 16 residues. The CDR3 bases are TGTGCCAGCAGCTTAGACAGGGGGAATTTGGACAATGAGCAGTTCTTC. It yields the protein CASSLDRGNLDNEQFF.

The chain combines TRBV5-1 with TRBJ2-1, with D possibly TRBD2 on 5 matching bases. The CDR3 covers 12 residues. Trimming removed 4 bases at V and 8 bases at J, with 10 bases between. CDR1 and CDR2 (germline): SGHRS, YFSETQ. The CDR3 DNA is TGCGCCAGCAGCAGCGGCAAGGATGAGCAGTTCTTC. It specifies CASSSGKDEQFF.

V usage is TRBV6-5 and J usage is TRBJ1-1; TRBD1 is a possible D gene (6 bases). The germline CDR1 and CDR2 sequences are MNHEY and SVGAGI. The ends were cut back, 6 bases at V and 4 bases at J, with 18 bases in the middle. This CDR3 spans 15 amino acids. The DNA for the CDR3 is TGTGCCAGCAGCCTAGGTGGGGGCTACGGCACTGAAGCTTTCTTT. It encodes CASSLGGGYGTEAFF.

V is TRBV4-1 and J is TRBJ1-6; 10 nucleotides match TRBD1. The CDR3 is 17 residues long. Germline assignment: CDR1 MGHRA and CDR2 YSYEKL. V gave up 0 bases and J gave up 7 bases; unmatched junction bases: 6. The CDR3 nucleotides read TGCGCCAGCAGCCAAGAAAGGTTGGGACAGGGGAATTCACCCCTCCACTTT. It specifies CASSQERLGQGNSPLHF.

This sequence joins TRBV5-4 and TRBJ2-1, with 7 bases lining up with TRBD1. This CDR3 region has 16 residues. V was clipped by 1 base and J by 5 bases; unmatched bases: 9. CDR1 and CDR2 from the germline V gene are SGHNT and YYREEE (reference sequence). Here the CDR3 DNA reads TGTGCCAGCAGCTTGAGCACAGGGGCCTGGAACAATGAGCAGTTCTTC. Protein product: CASSLSTGAWNNEQFF.

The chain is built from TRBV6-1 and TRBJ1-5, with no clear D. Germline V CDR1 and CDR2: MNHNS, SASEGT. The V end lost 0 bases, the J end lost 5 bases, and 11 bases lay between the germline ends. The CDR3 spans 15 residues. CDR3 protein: CASSEAGGSYQPQHF. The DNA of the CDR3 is TGTGCCAGCAGTGAAGCCGGCGGCAGTTATCAGCCCCAGCATTTT.

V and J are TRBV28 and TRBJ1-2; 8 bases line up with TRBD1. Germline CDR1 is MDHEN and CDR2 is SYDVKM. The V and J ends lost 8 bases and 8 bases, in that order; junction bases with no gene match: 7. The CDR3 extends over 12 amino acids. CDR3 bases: TGTGCCAGCTCTTCGGACAGGGAAGGCTACACCTTC. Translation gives CASSSDREGYTF.

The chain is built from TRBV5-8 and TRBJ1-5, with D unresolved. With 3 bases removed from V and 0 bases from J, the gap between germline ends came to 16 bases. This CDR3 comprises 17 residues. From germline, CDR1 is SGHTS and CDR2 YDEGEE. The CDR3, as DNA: TGTGCCAGCAGCTATTGGGCAACAGCACTTAGCAATCAGCCCCAGCATTTT. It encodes CASSYWATALSNQPQHF.

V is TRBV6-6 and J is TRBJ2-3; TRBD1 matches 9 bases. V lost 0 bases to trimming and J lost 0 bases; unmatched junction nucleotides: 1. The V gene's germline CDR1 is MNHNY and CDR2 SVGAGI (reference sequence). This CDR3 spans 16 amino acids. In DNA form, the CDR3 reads TGTGCCAGCAGTTACTCGACAGGGGGGAGCACAGATACGCAGTATTTT. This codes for CASSYSTGGSTDTQYF.

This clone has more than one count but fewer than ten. CDR3 sequence: CASSWVDRVTSTDTQYF. The CDR3 coding sequence is TGTGCCAGCAGCTGGGTAGACAGGGTAACTAGCACAGATACGCAGTATTTT. V is TRBV5-5 and J is TRBJ2-3; 7 nucleotides match TRBD1. There are 17 residues in the CDR3. Germline assignment: CDR1 SGHKS and CDR2 YYEKEE (reference sequence). After removal of 3 bases from V and 0 bases from J, the junction contained 10 bases not matched to a gene.

Written as DNA, the CDR3 is TGTGCCAGCAGTTTAGAAGGGGGCCCCACCTTTGAGCAGTTCTTC. As protein: CASSLEGGPTFEQFF. This chain uses TRBV28 with TRBJ2-1; TRBD1 aligns across 7 bases. The CDR3 extends over 15 amino acids. After removal of 2 bases from V and 9 bases from J, the junction contained 10 bases not matched to a gene. The V gene's germline CDR1 is MDHEN and CDR2 SYDVKM.

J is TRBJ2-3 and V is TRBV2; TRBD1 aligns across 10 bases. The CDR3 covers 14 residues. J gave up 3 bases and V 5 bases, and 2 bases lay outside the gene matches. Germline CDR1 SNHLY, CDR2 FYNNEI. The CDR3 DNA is TGTGCCAGCAGTCAGGGACAGGGGACAGATACGCAGTATTTT. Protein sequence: CASSQGQGTDTQYF.

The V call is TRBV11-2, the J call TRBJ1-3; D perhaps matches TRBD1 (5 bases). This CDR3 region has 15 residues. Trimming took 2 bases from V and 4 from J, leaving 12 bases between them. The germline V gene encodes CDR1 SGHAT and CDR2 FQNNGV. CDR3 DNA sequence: TGTGCCAGCAGCTTAACAGGACACGTAGGAAACACCATATATTTT. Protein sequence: CASSLTGHVGNTIYF.

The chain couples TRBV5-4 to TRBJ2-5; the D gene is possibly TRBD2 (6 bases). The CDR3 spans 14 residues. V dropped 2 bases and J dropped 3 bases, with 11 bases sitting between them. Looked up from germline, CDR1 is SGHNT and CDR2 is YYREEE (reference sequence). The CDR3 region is CASSFGPGEETQYF. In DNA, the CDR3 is TGTGCCAGCAGCTTCGGCCCGGGGGAAGAGACCCAGTACTTC.

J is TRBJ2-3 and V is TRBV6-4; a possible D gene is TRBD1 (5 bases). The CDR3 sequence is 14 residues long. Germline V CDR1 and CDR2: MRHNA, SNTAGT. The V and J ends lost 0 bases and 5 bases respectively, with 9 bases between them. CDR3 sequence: CASSDSTVRDTQYF. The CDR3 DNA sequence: TGTGCCAGCAGTGACTCGACAGTTCGAGATACGCAGTATTTT.

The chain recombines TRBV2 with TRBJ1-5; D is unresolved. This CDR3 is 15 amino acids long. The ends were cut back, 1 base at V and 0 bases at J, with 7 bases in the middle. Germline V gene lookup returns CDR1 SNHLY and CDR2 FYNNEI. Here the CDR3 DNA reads TGTGCCAGCAGTGAAGGAGGGTATAGCAATCAGCCCCAGCATTTT. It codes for CASSEGGYSNQPQHF.

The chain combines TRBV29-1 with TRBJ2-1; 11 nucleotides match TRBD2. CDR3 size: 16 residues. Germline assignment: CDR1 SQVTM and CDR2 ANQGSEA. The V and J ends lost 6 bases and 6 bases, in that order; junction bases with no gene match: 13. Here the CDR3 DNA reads TGCAGCGTGAAGGAGAGGTGGCTAGCGGGAGGCAATGAGCAGTTCTTC. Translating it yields CSVKERWLAGGNEQFF.

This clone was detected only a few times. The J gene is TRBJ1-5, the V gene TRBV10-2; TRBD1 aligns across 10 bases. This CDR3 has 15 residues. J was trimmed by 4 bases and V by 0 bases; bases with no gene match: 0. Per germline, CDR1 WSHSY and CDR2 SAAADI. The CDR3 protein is CASSESGQGNQPQHF. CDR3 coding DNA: TGCGCCAGCAGTGAGTCGGGACAGGGGAATCAGCCCCAGCATTTT.

The CDR3, as DNA: TGTGCCAGCAGCAGGCGGACCGATGGCTTATGGGATAGCGGGAGAGTCGACGATGAGCAGTTCTTC. It translates to CASSRRTDGLWDSGRVDDEQFF. The chain uses TRBV21-1 and TRBJ2-1; no check of the table's D call, TRBD2, against the DNA was made. TRBV21-1 is designated a pseudogene. The CDR3 runs to 22 residues.

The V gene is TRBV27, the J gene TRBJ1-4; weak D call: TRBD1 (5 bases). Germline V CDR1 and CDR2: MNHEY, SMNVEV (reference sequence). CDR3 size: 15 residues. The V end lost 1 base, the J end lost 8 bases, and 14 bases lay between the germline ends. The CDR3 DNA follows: TGTGCCAGCAGTTTATTTGCAGGGATTGGAGAAAAACTGTTTTTT. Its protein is CASSLFAGIGEKLFF. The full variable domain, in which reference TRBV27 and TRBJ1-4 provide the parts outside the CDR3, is EAQVTQNPRYLITVTGKKLTVTCSQNMNHEYMSWYRQDPGLGLRQIYYSMNVEVTDKGDVPEGYKVSRKEKRNFPLILESPSPNQTSLYFCASSLFAGIGEKLFFGSGTQLSVL.

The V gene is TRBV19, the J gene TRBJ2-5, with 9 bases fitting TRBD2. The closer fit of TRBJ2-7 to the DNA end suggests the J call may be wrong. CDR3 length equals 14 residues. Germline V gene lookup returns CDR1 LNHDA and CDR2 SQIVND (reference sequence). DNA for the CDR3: TGTGCCAGCACAAGCGGGGGGAGGTCCTACGAGCAGTACTTC. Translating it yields CASTSGGRSYEQYF.